This T cell receptor beta chain was observed in a study of T-cell memory formation after mild COVID-19. Study observations and caveats: Whether day 37 second-wave clones are SARS-CoV-2-specific was not confirmed.

A word on this clonotype: The antigen remains undetermined.

In TCRdb, the 5' RACE reads were re-called with MiXCR into one record per CDR3 protein. This sample carries some 250,000 distinct CDR3 sequences, around 17% of them seen once, and the ten largest clones take 23%. CDR1 and CDR2 from the germline V gene are LNHNV and YYDKDF (reference sequence). The CDR3 is 13 amino acids. The V end was cut by 8 bases, the J end by 0 bases, with 11 bases between. The rearrangement joins TRBV15 to TRBJ2-7; D call uncertain. Sequencing was done on a sample of PBMCs or a T cell subset sorted from them (not recorded which). This clonotype was sampled from a man aged 18 to 29 who had mild COVID-19 (a few samples of this study predate the infection). Cell type and time point are not known. The CDR3 nucleotides read TGTGCCACCCGTCCCGTAGACTCCTACGAGCAGTACTTC. As protein: CATRPVDSYEQYF.